A selection of T cell receptor beta chains follows, all from one sample in a study of T-cell reconstitution after alpha-beta-depleted transplantation in children. MiXCR, run by TCRdb on the PCR reads, gives a single entry per CDR3 protein. The repertoire holds 250,000 to 300,000 distinct CDR3 sequences, with 9.9% as singletons. The sequencing used PBMCs from the stem cell graft donor, collected from the stem cell graft. These receptor sequences come from a human donor who donated a stem cell graft to a child with SCID. Each CDR3 is given with its conserved first and last residue. The order of the fields is J gene, D gene, V gene, CDR3 protein. The D gene is left open where the match is weak.

J gene: TRBJ2-5; D gene: NA; V gene: TRBV7-9; CDR3 protein: CASSLGAKQETQYF
J gene: TRBJ2-7; D gene: TRBD1; V gene: TRBV2; CDR3 protein: CASRGTEVSYEQYF
J gene: TRBJ2-3; D gene: TRBD2; V gene: TRBV5-1; CDR3 protein: CASSFLAGEGTDTQYF
J gene: TRBJ2-5; D gene: TRBD1; V gene: TRBV5-1; CDR3 protein: CASSLTVAGGGFAETQYF
J gene: TRBJ1-2; D gene: TRBD1; V gene: TRBV5-8; CDR3 protein: CASSLFGTGAPGFGYTF
J gene: TRBJ2-7; D gene: NA; V gene: TRBV12-3/TRBV12-4; CDR3 protein: CASSPGTAEQYF
J gene: TRBJ2-2; D gene: NA; V gene: TRBV21-1; CDR3 protein: CASSKGRGRASAGELFF
J gene: TRBJ1-1; D gene: NA; V gene: TRBV20-1; CDR3 protein: CSAIEGTLPEAFF
J gene: TRBJ2-1; D gene: TRBD2; V gene: TRBV6-2/TRBV6-3; CDR3 protein: CASSYPWAGGQNEQFF
J gene: TRBJ1-2; D gene: NA; V gene: TRBV15; CDR3 protein: CATSGGRGGNYGYTF
J gene: TRBJ1-2; D gene: NA; V gene: TRBV5-5; CDR3 protein: CASSFATREPNYGYTF
J gene: TRBJ2-3; D gene: NA; V gene: TRBV19; CDR3 protein: CASSSGRTDTQYF
J gene: TRBJ1-5; D gene: TRBD1; V gene: TRBV10-3; CDR3 protein: CAISDPRQGVNQPQHF
J gene: TRBJ1-2; D gene: NA; V gene: TRBV5-1; CDR3 protein: CASSQAPVANYGYTF
J gene: TRBJ2-7; D gene: NA; V gene: TRBV2; CDR3 protein: CATRSSRYEQYF
J gene: TRBJ2-2; D gene: NA; V gene: TRBV11-1; CDR3 protein: CASSLAHDSVLISGELFF
J gene: TRBJ2-7; D gene: TRBD1; V gene: TRBV10-3; CDR3 protein: CAISESLGQGDEQYF
J gene: TRBJ1-2; D gene: TRBD1; V gene: TRBV12-3/TRBV12-4; CDR3 protein: CASSTERDRGYGYTF
J gene: TRBJ1-4; D gene: NA; V gene: TRBV2; CDR3 protein: CASSEVGPPNEKLFF
J gene: TRBJ2-1; D gene: NA; V gene: TRBV7-3; CDR3 protein: CASSPRKGGYNEQFF
J gene: TRBJ1-1; D gene: NA; V gene: TRBV2; CDR3 protein: CASRMPGTGNTEAFF
J gene: TRBJ2-3; D gene: TRBD1; V gene: TRBV7-3; CDR3 protein: CASSWDRDTDTQYF
J gene: TRBJ1-1; D gene: NA; V gene: TRBV12-3/TRBV12-4; CDR3 protein: CASMSALRYTEAFF
J gene: TRBJ2-4; D gene: NA; V gene: TRBV20-1; CDR3 protein: CSAPNRNNKNIQYF
J gene: TRBJ2-4; D gene: NA; V gene: TRBV4-2; CDR3 protein: CASSQVRRGPGIQYF
J gene: TRBJ2-1; D gene: NA; V gene: TRBV7-9; CDR3 protein: CASSRHENKPSYNEQFF
J gene: TRBJ2-2; D gene: NA; V gene: TRBV5-1; CDR3 protein: CASSLQGQGGTGELFF
J gene: TRBJ2-3; D gene: TRBD2; V gene: TRBV20-1; CDR3 protein: CSARRSGDWDTQYF
J gene: TRBJ1-1; D gene: NA; V gene: TRBV12-3/TRBV12-4; CDR3 protein: CTFSLEKGLGGWNTEAFF
J gene: TRBJ2-7; D gene: TRBD1; V gene: TRBV20-1; CDR3 protein: CSARPRDRGALYEQYF
J gene: TRBJ2-7; D gene: NA; V gene: TRBV6-5; CDR3 protein: CASSYSDSSYEQYF
J gene: TRBJ2-3; D gene: NA; V gene: TRBV10-3; CDR3 protein: CAISSDSTDTQYF
J gene: TRBJ2-5; D gene: TRBD2; V gene: TRBV6-5; CDR3 protein: CASSYSPTSVKTQYF
J gene: TRBJ2-3; D gene: TRBD2; V gene: TRBV3-1; CDR3 protein: CASSLTSGVTDTQYF
J gene: TRBJ1-2; D gene: NA; V gene: TRBV28; CDR3 protein: CASSLKFYGYTF
J gene: TRBJ1-1; D gene: NA; V gene: TRBV2; CDR3 protein: CASSWRDMNTEAFF
J gene: TRBJ2-3; D gene: TRBD2; V gene: TRBV20-1; CDR3 protein: CSARDREGVFQDTQYF
J gene: TRBJ1-2; D gene: TRBD1; V gene: TRBV6-1; CDR3 protein: CASSEDNRGQGGYGYTF
J gene: TRBJ1-4; D gene: TRBD1; V gene: TRBV12-3/TRBV12-4; CDR3 protein: CASSLTGGVNEKLFF
J gene: TRBJ2-7; D gene: TRBD1; V gene: TRBV7-8; CDR3 protein: CASSAMGQEISYEQYF
J gene: TRBJ2-7; D gene: TRBD1; V gene: TRBV4-1; CDR3 protein: CAGSQAGTGSNEQYF
J gene: TRBJ2-1; D gene: NA; V gene: TRBV7-3; CDR3 protein: CASSLDSFYNEQFF
J gene: TRBJ2-1; D gene: TRBD2; V gene: TRBV7-9; CDR3 protein: CATTGRGVLNEQFF
J gene: TRBJ1-1; D gene: TRBD1; V gene: TRBV29-1; CDR3 protein: CSVLTGDRTEAFF
J gene: TRBJ2-1; D gene: NA; V gene: TRBV12-3/TRBV12-4; CDR3 protein: CASSPTYNEQFF
J gene: TRBJ2-1; D gene: NA; V gene: TRBV7-8; CDR3 protein: CASSLAVAGPSYNEQFF
J gene: TRBJ1-2; D gene: NA; V gene: TRBV6-1; CDR3 protein: CASSKYDRDAYGYTF
J gene: TRBJ2-1; D gene: NA; V gene: TRBV20-1; CDR3 protein: CSARTIGTPYNEQFF
J gene: TRBJ1-1; D gene: NA; V gene: TRBV12-3/TRBV12-4; CDR3 protein: CASTRGGGTEAFF
J gene: TRBJ1-2; D gene: TRBD1; V gene: TRBV20-1; CDR3 protein: CSAPEQGGYTF
J gene: TRBJ1-6; D gene: NA; V gene: TRBV27; CDR3 protein: CAGSGGPNSPLHF
J gene: TRBJ2-7; D gene: TRBD1; V gene: TRBV29-1; CDR3 protein: CSVTGDTYEQYF
J gene: TRBJ2-7; D gene: TRBD1; V gene: TRBV5-1; CDR3 protein: CASSWTQGAVYEQYF
J gene: TRBJ1-2; D gene: NA; V gene: TRBV4-2; CDR3 protein: CASGQDRSQRANYGYTF
J gene: TRBJ2-6; D gene: TRBD1; V gene: TRBV5-5; CDR3 protein: CASSSRQGPGANVLTF
J gene: TRBJ2-5; D gene: TRBD2; V gene: TRBV29-1; CDR3 protein: CSVGGLAGGPGTQYF
J gene: TRBJ2-1; D gene: TRBD2; V gene: TRBV6-5; CDR3 protein: CASSYVTAGALNEQFF
J gene: TRBJ2-1; D gene: TRBD2; V gene: TRBV14; CDR3 protein: CASSRGLVFDEQFF